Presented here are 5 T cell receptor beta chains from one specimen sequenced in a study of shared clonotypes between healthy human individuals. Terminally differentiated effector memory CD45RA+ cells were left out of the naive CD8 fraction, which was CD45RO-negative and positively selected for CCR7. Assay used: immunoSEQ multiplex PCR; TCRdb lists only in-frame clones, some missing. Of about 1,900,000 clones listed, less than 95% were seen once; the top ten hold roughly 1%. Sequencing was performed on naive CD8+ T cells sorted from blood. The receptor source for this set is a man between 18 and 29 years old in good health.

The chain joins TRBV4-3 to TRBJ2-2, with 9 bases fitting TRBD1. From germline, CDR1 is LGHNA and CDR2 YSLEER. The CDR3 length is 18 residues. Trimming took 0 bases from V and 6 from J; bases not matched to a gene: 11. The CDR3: CASSQDLGQGMLAGELFF. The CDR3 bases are TGCGCCAGCAGCCAAGACCTGGGACAGGGAATGTTGGCCGGGGAGCTGTTTTTT.

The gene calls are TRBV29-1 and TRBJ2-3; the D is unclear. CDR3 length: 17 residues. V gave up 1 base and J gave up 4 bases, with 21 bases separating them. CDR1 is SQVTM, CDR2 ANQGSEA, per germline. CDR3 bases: TGCAGCGTTGAAGGAGGAGCGTTATTAACACAATCAGATACGCAGTATTTT. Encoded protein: CSVEGGALLTQSDTQYF.

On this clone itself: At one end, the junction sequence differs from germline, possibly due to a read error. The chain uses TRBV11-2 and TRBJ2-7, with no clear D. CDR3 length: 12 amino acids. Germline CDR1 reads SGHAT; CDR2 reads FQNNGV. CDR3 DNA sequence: TGTGCCAGCAGCTTAGATTTTGGCCTCCAAGTCTTC. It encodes CASSLDFGLQVF.

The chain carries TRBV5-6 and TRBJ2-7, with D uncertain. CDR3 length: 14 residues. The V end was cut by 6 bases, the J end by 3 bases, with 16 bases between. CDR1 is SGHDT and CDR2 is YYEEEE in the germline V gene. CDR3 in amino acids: CASTPHRSGYEQYF. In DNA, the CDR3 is TGTGCCAGCACCCCTCATCGGTCGGGCTACGAGCAGTACTTC. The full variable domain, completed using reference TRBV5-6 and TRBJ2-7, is DAGVTQSPTHLIKTRGQQVTLRCSPKSGHDTVSWYQQALGQGPQFIFQYYEEEERQRGNFPDRFSGHQFPNYSSELNVNALLLGDSALYLCASTPHRSGYEQYFGPGTRLTVT.

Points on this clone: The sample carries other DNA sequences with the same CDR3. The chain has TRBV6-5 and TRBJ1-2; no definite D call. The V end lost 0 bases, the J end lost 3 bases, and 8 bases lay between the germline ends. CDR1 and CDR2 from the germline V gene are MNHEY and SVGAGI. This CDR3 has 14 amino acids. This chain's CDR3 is CASSYSAGHYGYTF. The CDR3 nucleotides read TGTGCCAGCAGTTACTCCGCCGGACACTATGGCTACACCTTC.